Reported below is one T cell receptor (beta chain). The sample originates from a study of T cell changes during pregnancy in multiple sclerosis. The assay was immunoSEQ multiplex PCR, and TCRdb's table has in-frame clones only and misses some. In the table there are roughly 90,000 clones, 94% of which are singletons. Trimming pared 4 bases from V and 2 bases from J, leaving 10 bases between. CDR3 size: 13 residues. Germline lookup yields CDR1 SQVTM and CDR2 ANQGSEA. Sequences were derived from peripheral blood, sampled in the third trimester of pregnancy. The V gene is TRBV29-1, the J gene TRBJ2-3, with D unclear. The receptor's source is a female donor with multiple sclerosis, enrolled in a pregnancy study. CDR3 residues: CSVAAPLTDTQYF. The CDR3 DNA reads TGCAGCGTTGCCGCGCCCCTCACAGATACGCAGTATTTT.